The 25 T cell receptor beta chains below come from one sample, sequenced in a study of blood T cell repertoires in COVID-19 (dated by TCRdb to about 2020). The library was generated by the immunoSEQ multiplex PCR assay. This immuneACCESS table, as held by TCRdb, lists in-frame sequences with V and J called but not all clones. Of the missing ones, under half trace to an unresolved V gene in checked studies; the others have no known cause. The sample table contains hundreds of thousands of clones; only one count was recorded for 85% of them. The ten top clones hold over 7.5% of the sample. The source material was PBMCs or T cells enriched from blood (not recorded which). The receptors derive from a woman aged 45-65 years with acute COVID-19.

This chain joins TRBV7-9 and TRBJ2-6; D ambiguous. Germline V CDR1 and CDR2: SEHNR, FQNEAQ (reference sequence). V was trimmed by 6 bases and J by 0 bases, leaving 15 bases between them. The CDR3 is 17 residues long. This chain's CDR3 is CASSDTTSSSGANVLTF. The CDR3 region has the DNA TGTGCCAGCAGTGACACGACCAGCAGCTCTGGGGCCAACGTCCTGACTTTC.

This rearrangement joins TRBV6-5 to TRBJ2-7; D is undetermined. CDR1 MNHEY and CDR2 SVGAGI come from the germline V gene. The CDR3 length is 11 residues. The V and J ends lost 8 bases and 2 bases respectively, with 7 bases between them. The CDR3 DNA is TGTGCCAGCTCACAGACCTACGAGCAGTACTTC. This translates into CASSQTYEQYF.

CDR3 coding DNA: TGTGCCAGCAGCTTAGTAACCGGGGGGAATCAGCCCCAGCATTTT. It yields the protein CASSLVTGGNQPQHF. The gene calls are TRBV7-8 and TRBJ1-5, with TRBD1 as a possible D gene (5 bases). Trimming shortened V by 1 base and J by 4 bases, and 11 bases separated the two germline ends. CDR1 and CDR2 (germline): SGHVS, FQNEAQ. This CDR3 contains 15 residues.

The chain employs TRBV3-1 (or the pseudogene TRBV3-2) and TRBJ1-2; TRBD1 is a possible D gene (5 bases). The germline V and J ends were trimmed by 1 base and 8 bases, with 11 bases remaining between them. The V gene's germline CDR1 is LGHDT and CDR2 YNNKEL (reference sequence). The CDR3 has 13 residues. The chain's CDR3 is CASSQAGESGYTF. CDR3 DNA sequence: TGTGCCAGCAGCCAAGCGGGGGAGAGCGGCTACACCTTC.

This chain connects TRBV30 to TRBJ1-4; TRBD1 matches at 7 bases. The CDR3 is made up of 14 amino acids. Germline lookup yields CDR1 GTSNPN and CDR2 SVGIG (reference sequence). Here the CDR3 reads CAHGRGQPNEKLFF. CDR3 bases: TGTGCGCATGGAAGGGGACAGCCAAATGAAAAACTGTTTTTT.

The CDR3 here is CASSQIGGGFTYEQYF. CDR3 in DNA: TGTGCCAGCAGCCAAATCGGTGGGGGGTTCACCTACGAGCAGTACTTC. This sequence joins TRBV14 and TRBJ2-7; possibly TRBD2 for D (6 bases). The CDR3 is 16 amino acids. Germline V gene lookup returns CDR1 SGHDN and CDR2 FVKESK. Trimming stripped 2 bases from V and 2 bases from J, with 16 bases between.

The rearrangement links TRBV19 to TRBJ1-4, with D hard to call. CDR1 and CDR2 (germline): LNHDA, SQIVND (reference sequence). Deletions cut 7 bases from V and 14 bases from J, with 32 bases between. This CDR3 is 17 amino acids long. The CDR3 sequence is CASTKGHSTADSSGLFF. CDR3 DNA sequence: TGTGCCAGTACCAAAGGGCACTCTACAGCGGATAGCTCAGGTCTGTTTTTT.

This clone was counted once. The DNA of the CDR3 is TGTGCCAGCAGTGGACAGGAATTGATCGGGGAGCTGTTTTTT. Protein product: CASSGQELIGELFF. The V and J genes are TRBV28 and TRBJ2-2, with 7 bases identical to TRBD1. This CDR3 contains 14 residues. Germline V CDR1 and CDR2: MDHEN, SYDVKM. Unmatched junction bases numbered 7, after V lost 5 bases and J lost 7 bases.

CDR3 sequence (DNA): TGTGCCAGCCAAGTTTTAGAAAGCACTGAAGCTTTCTTT. Translated: CASQVLESTEAFF. The chain uses TRBV27 and TRBJ1-1; D ambiguous. Germline V gene data show CDR1 as MNHEY and CDR2 as SMNVEV (reference sequence). The CDR3 is made up of 13 amino acids. The ends were cut back, 8 bases at V and 4 bases at J, with 14 bases in the middle.

The chain carries TRBV4-2 and TRBJ2-7; TRBD1 matches 7 bases. The CDR3 covers 15 residues. CDR1 and CDR2 (germline): LGHNA, YNFKEQ. V gave up 1 base and J gave up 0 bases; unmatched junction bases: 3. CDR3 DNA: TGTGCCAGCAGCCAAGGGCCAGGGGGCTCCTACGAGCAGTACTTC. Its protein is CASSQGPGGSYEQYF.

This sequence joins TRBV21-1 and TRBJ1-1. TRBV21-1 is classified as a pseudogene. This CDR3 region has 13 residues. The CDR3 protein is CASSNSPDSEAFF. The CDR3 coding sequence is TGTGCCAGCAGCAATAGCCCGGACTCTGAAGCTTTCTTT.

This clone was seen only once. J is TRBJ2-2 and V is TRBV24-1, with TRBD1 matching over 9 bases. J was trimmed by 3 bases and V by 6 bases; bases with no gene match: 4. This CDR3 contains 15 residues. Germline CDR1 reads KGHDR; CDR2 reads SFDVKD. CDR3 protein: CATSPGTGYTGELFF. The CDR3 bases are TGTGCCACCAGTCCCGGGACAGGGTACACCGGGGAGCTGTTTTTT.

The chain couples TRBV19 to TRBJ2-7; D perhaps matches TRBD1 (6 bases). V lost 1 base and J 1 base, leaving 14 bases between the germline ends. This CDR3 has 16 residues. Germline loops: CDR1 LNHDA, CDR2 SQIVND (reference sequence). The CDR3 coding sequence is TGTGCCAGTAGTATAGTCCAGGGGACGGGATCCTACGAGCAGTACTTC. This sequence encodes CASSIVQGTGSYEQYF.

In this sample, this clone turned up once. Here the CDR3 reads CASSLMSNYGYTF. In DNA form, the CDR3 reads TGCGCCAGCAGCTTGATGAGTAACTATGGCTACACCTTC. This chain uses TRBV5-1 with TRBJ1-2; D is unclear. The CDR3 covers 13 residues. V lost 1 base to trimming and J lost 1 base, with 5 bases between them. Germline CDR1 SGHRS, CDR2 YFSETQ.

The chain uses TRBV2 and TRBJ2-2; no firm D call. CDR1 and CDR2 (germline): SNHLY, FYNNEI. The CDR3 loop spans 13 amino acids. Trimming removed 4 bases at V and 4 bases at J, with 7 bases between. DNA of the CDR3: TGTGCCAGCAGTGCAGAAACCACCGGGGAGCTGTTTTTT. Translated: CASSAETTGELFF.

This chain joins TRBV7-3 and TRBJ1-2; 8 bases line up with TRBD1. The CDR3 is 19 residues long. Germline assignment: CDR1 SGHTA and CDR2 FQGTGA. J gave up 6 bases and V 4 bases, and 22 bases lay outside the gene matches. CDR3 sequence reads: CASSSHRTLDRARYHGYTF. DNA of the CDR3: TGTGCCAGCAGCTCCCACAGAACCTTGGACAGGGCAAGGTACCATGGCTACACCTTC.

The chain has TRBV14 and TRBJ2-2; D ambiguous. Trimming removed 1 base at V and 13 bases at J, with 13 bases between. CDR3 length: 13 amino acids. Per the germline V gene, CDR1 is SGHDN and CDR2 is FVKESK. DNA of the CDR3: TGTGCCAGCAGCCAAGTTTATGGCTCGGGGCTGTTTTTT. Translation gives CASSQVYGSGLFF. Drawing the rest from reference TRBV14 and TRBJ2-2, the complete variable domain is EAGVTQFPSHSVIEKGQTVTLRCDPISGHDNLYWYRRVMGKEIKFLLHFVKESKQDESGMPNNRFLAERTGGTYSTLKVQPAELEDSGVYFCASSQVYGSGLFFGEGSRLTVL.

The V and J genes are TRBV5-6 and TRBJ1-2; D is perhaps TRBD1 (6 bases). The CDR3 extends over 14 amino acids. V lost 6 bases and J 4 bases, leaving 16 bases between the germline ends. Germline V gene lookup returns CDR1 SGHDT and CDR2 YYEEEE. Written as DNA, the CDR3 is TGTGCCAGCATCTTTATGGACAGCTCCTATGGCTACACCTTC. Amino acid sequence: CASIFMDSSYGYTF.

As for this clone: The sample contains more than one DNA sequence encoding this CDR3. V is TRBV19 and J is TRBJ1-2, with TRBD1 matching 8 bases. Germline CDR1 LNHDA, CDR2 SQIVND (reference sequence). This CDR3 spans 14 amino acids. The V gene end was trimmed by 1 base and the J gene end by 2 bases; junction bases not matched to a gene: 0. The CDR3 region is CASSIGTGNYGYTF. In nucleotides, the CDR3 is TGTGCCAGTAGTATAGGGACAGGGAACTATGGCTACACCTTC.

This clone has just one count. The chain uses TRBV5-1 and TRBJ1-3; the D gene is possibly TRBD1 (5 bases). The V end lost 0 bases, the J end lost 0 bases, and 10 bases lay between the germline ends. The V gene's germline CDR1 is SGHRS and CDR2 YFSETQ. The CDR3 loop spans 16 amino acids. The CDR3 protein is CASSLAGDYSGNTIYF. CDR3 DNA sequence: TGCGCCAGCAGCTTGGCGGGGGACTACTCTGGAAACACCATATATTTT. The variable domain in full, with the rest retrieved from reference TRBV5-1 and TRBJ1-3, is KAGVTQTPRYLIKTRGQQVTLSCSPISGHRSVSWYQQTPGQGLQFLFEYFSETQRNKGNFPGRFSGRQFSNSRSEMNVSTLELGDSALYLCASSLAGDYSGNTIYFGEGSWLTVV.

The chain carries TRBV6-5 and TRBJ1-5; weak D call: TRBD1 (5 bases). Germline CDR1 is MNHEY and CDR2 is SVGAGI. The CDR3 is made up of 15 amino acids. The ends were cut back, 0 bases at V and 0 bases at J, with 6 bases in the middle. The DNA of the CDR3 is TGTGCCAGCAGTTACTCCAGGGATAGCAATCAGCCCCAGCATTTT. Protein sequence: CASSYSRDSNQPQHF.

V usage is TRBV12-3 or TRBV12-4 and J usage is TRBJ1-4; 8 nucleotides line up with TRBD1. With 6 bases clipped from V and 8 bases from J, the junction kept 2 bases outside the gene matches. The CDR3 sequence is 12 residues long. CDR3 residues: CASSGTGEKLFF. CDR3 nucleotide sequence: TGTGCCAGCAGCGGGACAGGAGAAAAACTGTTTTTT.

This chain connects TRBV5-4 to TRBJ1-6, with D perhaps matching TRBD1 (5 bases). Trimming removed 3 bases from V and 5 bases from J, with 12 bases in between. Germline CDR1 reads SGHNT; CDR2 reads YYREEE (reference sequence). The CDR3 spans 15 residues. The DNA of the CDR3 is TGTGCCAGCAGCTCGAGGACAACAAATAATTCACCCCTCCACTTT. This gives the protein CASSSRTTNNSPLHF.

This clone was counted between two and nine times. CDR3 in DNA: TGTGCCAGCAGCCATGGGGGACAGGGATTCGGTGGCTACACCTTC. Translating it yields CASSHGGQGFGGYTF. This chain links TRBV14 with TRBJ1-2, with 9 nucleotides matching TRBD1. This CDR3 comprises 15 residues. Trimming took 3 bases from V and 7 from J; bases not matched to a gene: 9. Germline V lookup: CDR1 SGHDN, CDR2 FVKESK.

V gene TRBV7-2 combines with J gene TRBJ2-3; 7 nucleotides align to TRBD2. Germline CDR1 is SGHTA and CDR2 is FQGNSA. V was clipped by 4 bases and J by 5 bases; unmatched bases: 18. There are 18 residues in the CDR3. The CDR3 here is CASSSLAEPWRTIDTQYF. The CDR3 DNA is TGTGCCAGCAGCTCCCTAGCGGAACCTTGGAGGACGATAGATACGCAGTATTTT.